The rows below give T cell receptor beta chains drawn from one sample of a study of patients and donors after allogeneic stem cell transplantation. Each CDR3 protein is one row after TCRdb ran MiXCR on the RT-PCR reads. The table shows hundreds of thousands of distinct CDR3 sequences, with roughly 16% occurring only once. Sequencing was done on a sample of blood, either unsorted or a sorted T cell fraction (not recorded which). The receptors were sampled from a human donor who was either an allogeneic HSCT recipient or a stem cell or donor lymphocyte infusion donor (not recorded which). It is not recorded whose cells these are; they may come from a transplant donor. The CDR3 runs from the conserved cysteine through the conserved F or W. The D gene is left open where the match is weak. Part of the rows lack a size; the others show once, few, many or a class for expanded clones.

j_gene: TRBJ2-7
abundance: many
d_gene: TRBD1
v_gene: TRBV4-1
CDR3aa: CASSQGRGGQGAPYEQYF
CDR3nt: TGCGCCAGCAGCCAAGGTCGAGGGGGACAGGGGGCTCCTTACGAGCAGTACTTC

j_gene: TRBJ1-1
abundance: .
d_gene: TRBD1
v_gene: TRBV29-1
CDR3aa: CSANRGTGNTEAFF
CDR3nt: TGCAGCGCTAACAGGGGTACGGGGAACACTGAAGCTTTCTTT

j_gene: TRBJ2-3
abundance: few
d_gene: TRBD2
v_gene: TRBV3-1
CDR3aa: CASSHGAGGAGTQYF
CDR3nt: TGTGCCAGCAGCCACGGGGCGGGGGGTGCTGGTACGCAGTATTTT

j_gene: TRBJ1-5
abundance: .
d_gene: TRBD1
v_gene: TRBV6-1
CDR3aa: CASSPGDSLNQPQHF
CDR3nt: TGTGCCAGCAGCCCGGGGGACAGCCTTAATCAGCCCCAGCATTTT

j_gene: TRBJ2-5
abundance: .
d_gene: .
v_gene: TRBV7-2
CDR3aa: CASSYSVQETQYF
CDR3nt: TGTGCCAGCAGCTATAGCGTCCAAGAGACCCAGTACTTC

j_gene: TRBJ1-5
abundance: few
d_gene: TRBD1
v_gene: TRBV7-2
CDR3aa: CASSLRGHQPQHF
CDR3nt: TGTGCCAGCAGCTTAAGGGGGCACCAGCCCCAGCATTTT

j_gene: TRBJ2-3
abundance: .
d_gene: TRBD2
v_gene: TRBV18
CDR3aa: CASSPSGGYTDTQYF
CDR3nt: TGTGCCAGCTCACCGTCGGGGGGATACACAGATACGCAGTATTTT

j_gene: TRBJ2-1
abundance: few
d_gene: .
v_gene: TRBV7-6
CDR3aa: CASSLRLGWGFNEQFF
CDR3nt: TGTGCCAGCAGCTTAAGGTTAGGGTGGGGCTTCAATGAGCAGTTCTTC

j_gene: TRBJ2-7
abundance: few
d_gene: TRBD1
v_gene: TRBV3-1
CDR3aa: CASSPGTGYSYEQYF
CDR3nt: TGTGCCAGCAGCCCCGGGACAGGGTACTCCTACGAGCAGTACTTC

j_gene: TRBJ2-5
abundance: .
d_gene: TRBD1
v_gene: TRBV5-1
CDR3aa: CASSLRGQGAAETQYF
CDR3nt: TGCGCCAGCAGCTTGAGGGGACAGGGGGCTGCGGAGACCCAGTACTTC

j_gene: TRBJ2-6
abundance: few
d_gene: .
v_gene: TRBV24-1
CDR3aa: CATSDPSTGANVLTF
CDR3nt: TGTGCCACCAGTGACCCGTCGACTGGGGCCAACGTCCTGACTTTC

j_gene: TRBJ2-2
abundance: many
d_gene: .
v_gene: TRBV20-1
CDR3aa: CSAGRTNTGELFF
CDR3nt: TGCAGTGCGGGACGGACGAACACCGGGGAGCTGTTTTTT